This T cell receptor beta chain appears in the sequencing data of a study of blood T cell repertoires in COVID-19. Using immunoSEQ multiplex PCR, the repertoire was profiled, and TCRdb retains in-frame clones only, with some absent. The sample carries 200,000 to 250,000 clones, approximately 87% recorded once. Trimming at V came to 6 bases and at J to 9 bases, leaving 8 bases not matched to a gene. Germline CDR1 WSHSY, CDR2 SAAADI. This CDR3 is built from 13 residues. Input material: PBMCs or T cells enriched from blood (not recorded which). This sequence originates from a woman aged 45 to 65 in a cohort exposed to, infected with or recovered from COVID-19 (not recorded which). The gene calls are TRBV10-2 and TRBJ1-1; 9 positions match TRBD1. The CDR3 spells CASRWTGEDKAFF. The CDR3 DNA reads as TGCGCCAGCAGGTGGACAGGGGAGGATAAAGCTTTCTTT.